These 29 T cell receptor beta chains were sequenced from one sample in a study of cytomegalovirus exposure and HLA in healthy donors. 13 Jbeta primers and 60 Vbeta primers were used for the PCR. Assay used: immunoSEQ multiplex PCR; TCRdb lists only in-frame clones, some missing. This table holds tens of thousands of clones, 65% to 70% found once. Sequencing was carried out using PBMCs. These receptor sequences come from a man aged 40-49 years in good health and CMV-seropositive.

The chain couples TRBV30 to TRBJ1-2; D possibly corresponds to TRBD1 (5 bases). Per germline, CDR1 GTSNPN and CDR2 SVGIG (reference sequence). This CDR3 region has 12 residues. The V end was cut by 7 bases, the J end by 5 bases, with 14 bases between. CDR3 nucleotides: TGTGCCTCTTACTCAGGGATGTATGGCTACACCTTC. It is translated as CASYSGMYGYTF.

This chain uses TRBV30 with TRBJ1-1; D remains ambiguous. V dropped 0 bases and J dropped 4 bases, with 9 bases sitting between them. This CDR3 is built from 13 residues. From germline, CDR1 is GTSNPN and CDR2 SVGIG (reference sequence). The CDR3 nucleotides are TGTGCCTGGAGTGTACGGCGGGGCACTGAAGCTTTCTTT. Amino acid sequence: CAWSVRRGTEAFF.

V is TRBV6-5 and J is TRBJ2-7, with 9 bases fitting TRBD1. Germline values: CDR1 MNHEY, CDR2 SVGAGI. The CDR3 runs 16 residues. After removal of 4 bases from V and 4 bases from J, the junction contained 11 bases not matched to a gene. CDR3 region: CASSSLGQGYPYEQYF. CDR3 DNA: TGTGCCAGCAGTTCCCTAGGACAGGGGTATCCGTACGAGCAGTACTTC.

Only a few counts were recorded for this clone. V gene TRBV6-1 combines with J gene TRBJ1-1; TRBD1 is a possible D gene (5 bases). Germline V CDR1 and CDR2: MNHNS, SASEGT. The CDR3 consists of 12 residues. Trimming shortened V by 7 bases and J by 4 bases, and 10 bases separated the two germline ends. This chain's CDR3 is CASTRTTTEAFF. The CDR3 DNA sequence: TGTGCCAGCACCCGGACAACCACTGAAGCTTTCTTT.

The chain recombines TRBV5-1 with TRBJ2-5, with 7 bases lining up with TRBD2. Trimming took 4 bases from V and 5 from J; bases not matched to a gene: 11. This CDR3 has 15 amino acids. Germline V gene lookup returns CDR1 SGHRS and CDR2 YFSETQ. In DNA, the CDR3 is TGCGCCAGCAGCAGCTTGAGACCGACTAGCGAGACCCAGTACTTC. Amino acids: CASSSLRPTSETQYF.

V usage is TRBV27 and J usage is TRBJ2-5; D is perhaps TRBD1 (5 bases). This CDR3 is 16 amino acids long. In germline, CDR1 is MNHEY, CDR2 SMNVEV (reference sequence). Trimming shortened V by 0 bases and J by 1 base, and 12 bases separated the two germline ends. CDR3 DNA: TGTGCCAGCAGTTTATCGTCGCAGGGTATCCAAGAGACCCAGTACTTC. Its translation: CASSLSSQGIQETQYF.

The chain is built from TRBV27 and TRBJ1-6; D gene unclear. This CDR3 is 16 amino acids long. From germline, CDR1 is MNHEY and CDR2 SMNVEV (reference sequence). V lost 2 bases, J lost 5 bases, and 13 bases lay in between. CDR3 DNA sequence: TGTGCCAGCAGTTTAGGAGGGAGGAAAAATAATTCACCCCTCCACTTT. It specifies CASSLGGRKNNSPLHF.

The rearrangement links TRBV5-1 to TRBJ2-2; D perhaps matches TRBD1 (6 bases). The CDR3 is 14 amino acids. V gave up 4 bases and J gave up 6 bases, with 13 bases separating them. Germline CDR1 SGHRS, CDR2 YFSETQ. CDR3 sequence (DNA): TGCGCCAGCAGCCCAGGGACATTCGCCGGGGAGCTGTTTTTT. It is translated as CASSPGTFAGELFF. The entire variable domain, with the rest obtained from reference TRBV5-1 and TRBJ2-2, is as follows: KAGVTQTPRYLIKTRGQQVTLSCSPISGHRSVSWYQQTPGQGLQFLFEYFSETQRNKGNFPGRFSGRQFSNSRSEMNVSTLELGDSALYLCASSPGTFAGELFFGEGSRLTVL.

The CDR3 sequence is CASSFAGGRIDTQYF. Written as DNA, the CDR3 is TGTGCCAGCAGCTTTGCGGGGGGGAGAATAGATACGCAGTATTTT. The rearrangement uses TRBV5-4 and TRBJ2-3; 9 nucleotides agree with TRBD2. Losses at the gene ends were 2 bases for V and 5 bases for J; bases not matched to a gene: 6. The CDR3 runs 15 residues. Germline values: CDR1 SGHNT, CDR2 YYREEE (reference sequence).

V and J are TRBV9 and TRBJ2-3; TRBD2 matches at 11 bases. This CDR3 contains 15 residues. V was clipped by 7 bases and J by 3 bases; unmatched bases: 7. Germline V lookup: CDR1 SGDLS, CDR2 YYNGEE. CDR3 DNA: TGTGCCAGCTCTTCCCCTAGCGGGGGGACAGATACGCAGTATTTT. Protein sequence: CASSSPSGGTDTQYF.

This clone was seen just once. The J gene is TRBJ2-1, the V gene TRBV7-6; 12 bases align to TRBD2. The ends lost 4 bases at V and 5 bases at J; junction bases unmatched: 3. The CDR3 consists of 15 residues. The germline CDR1 and CDR2 sequences are SGHVS and FNYEAQ. In nucleotides, the CDR3 is TGTGCCAGCAGCTCCCTAGCGGGGGGGCACAATGAGCAGTTCTTC. It translates to CASSSLAGGHNEQFF.

The chain links TRBV7-6 to TRBJ1-4; 7 bases agree with TRBD1. Germline V gene data show CDR1 as SGHVS and CDR2 as FNYEAQ. The CDR3 is 15 residues long. The trim removed 4 bases at V and 5 bases at J, leaving 7 bases unmatched. This CDR3 reads CASSSGTVTNEKLFF. CDR3 nucleotides: TGTGCCAGCAGCTCTGGGACAGTGACAAATGAAAAACTGTTTTTT.

This chain links TRBV6-4 with TRBJ2-3, with 7 bases identical to TRBD1. The V and J ends lost 6 bases and 2 bases, in that order; junction bases with no gene match: 5. CDR1 MRHNA and CDR2 SNTAGT come from the germline V gene. The CDR3 spans 14 residues. The CDR3 sequence: CASSETGNTDTQYF. The CDR3, as DNA: TGTGCCAGCAGCGAGACAGGGAACACAGATACGCAGTATTTT.

The chain is built from TRBV7-2 and TRBJ2-1; D ambiguous. Trimming left V 4 bases short and J 0 bases short, with 7 bases between. The CDR3 runs 14 residues. The germline CDR1 and CDR2 sequences are SGHTA and FQGNSA. The CDR3, as DNA: TGTGCCAGCAGCTCCGCCAGCTCCTACAATGAGCAGTTCTTC. It encodes CASSSASSYNEQFF.

This clone was picked up one time. This chain links TRBV30 with TRBJ1-5; a possible D gene is TRBD1 (6 bases). This CDR3 is built from 14 residues. Germline-derived CDR1 and CDR2 are GTSNPN and SVGIG (reference sequence). V was pared by 2 bases and J by 4 bases, with 12 bases between. The CDR3 loop is CAWSSRQVNQPQHF. The DNA of the CDR3 is TGTGCCTGGAGTAGCCGACAGGTAAATCAGCCCCAGCATTTT.

This clone came up a few times. The V and J genes are TRBV15 and TRBJ2-7, with D unclear. Between the trimmed V and J ends, which lost 3 bases and 2 bases, there was a span of 17 bases. There are 16 residues in the CDR3. In germline, CDR1 is LNHNV, CDR2 YYDKDF (reference sequence). The CDR3 sequence is CATSSPNALETYEQYF. The CDR3, as DNA: TGTGCCACCAGCAGCCCAAACGCTCTAGAGACCTACGAGCAGTACTTC.

This chain links TRBV4-1 with TRBJ1-1, with a tentative D call TRBD1 (5 bases). From germline, CDR1 is MGHRA and CDR2 YSYEKL. V dropped 2 bases and J dropped 4 bases, with 14 bases sitting between them. This CDR3 has 15 residues. CDR3 bases: TGCGCCAGCAGCCAACCTAATACGGGGGGCACTGAAGCTTTCTTT. It codes for CASSQPNTGGTEAFF.

This sequence joins TRBV19 and TRBJ2-7; 7 positions agree with TRBD1. Germline CDR1 and CDR2: LNHDA and SQIVND (reference sequence). This CDR3 has 14 residues. Losses at the gene ends were 6 bases for V and 7 bases for J; bases not matched to a gene: 12. The CDR3: CASRSDRVYGEQYF. In nucleotides, the CDR3 is TGTGCCAGTAGATCCGACAGGGTTTATGGGGAGCAGTACTTC.

This rearrangement joins TRBV29-1 to TRBJ1-3; 7 bases map to TRBD1. The CDR3 covers 12 residues. The J segment lost 2 bases and the V segment lost 7 bases, leaving 2 bases of the junction unmatched. Germline assignment: CDR1 SQVTM and CDR2 ANQGSEA. CDR3 nucleotide sequence: TGCAGCGCAGGGACAGCTGGAAACACCATATATTTT. Translation gives CSAGTAGNTIYF. Filled out from reference TRBV29-1 and TRBJ1-3, the complete variable domain reads SAVISQKPSRDICQRGTSLTIQCQVDSQVTMMFWYRQQPGQSLTLIATANQGSEATYESGFVIDKFPISRPNLTFSTLTVSNMSPEDSSIYLCSAGTAGNTIYFGEGSWLTVV.

This clone has a single count. The J gene is TRBJ1-3, the V gene TRBV19; D ambiguous. V was trimmed by 4 bases and J by 0 bases, leaving 16 bases between them. CDR1 and CDR2 from the germline V gene are LNHDA and SQIVND (reference sequence). The length of the CDR3 is 17 residues. The CDR3 protein is CASSTPPGWGSGNTIYF. The DNA for the CDR3 is TGTGCCAGTAGTACTCCCCCGGGGTGGGGCTCTGGAAACACCATATATTTT.

This clone was seen a handful of times. DNA for the CDR3: TGTGCCTCCCAAGCCGTTGGGGGCGAGGGTTACGAGCAGTACTTC. Translation gives CASQAVGGEGYEQYF. The rearrangement joins TRBV6-1 to TRBJ2-7; D possibly corresponds to TRBD1 (6 bases). This CDR3 contains 15 residues. Deletions cut 11 bases from V and 4 bases from J, with 24 bases between. Germline V lookup: CDR1 MNHNS, CDR2 SASEGT.

Regarding this clone: Other DNA sequences in this specimen translate into the identical CDR3. The V and J genes are TRBV6-4 and TRBJ1-1; D remains ambiguous. The CDR3 is made up of 13 amino acids. The V end was cut by 3 bases, the J end by 1 base, with 6 bases between. Per the germline V gene, CDR1 is MRHNA and CDR2 is SNTAGT. The CDR3 here is CASSESGNTEAFF. CDR3 DNA: TGTGCCAGCAGTGAAAGCGGGAACACTGAAGCTTTCTTT.

The table lists this clone with a few counts. The chain joins TRBV19 to TRBJ2-2, with 10 bases lining up with TRBD1. Germline V gene lookup returns CDR1 LNHDA and CDR2 SQIVND (reference sequence). This CDR3 is 14 amino acids long. Trimming took 6 bases from V and 5 from J; bases not matched to a gene: 3. The CDR3 protein is CASRSGQGTGELFF. DNA for the CDR3: TGTGCCAGTAGGTCGGGACAGGGGACCGGGGAGCTGTTTTTT.

Concerning this clone itself: Other DNA sequences from this sample encode an identical CDR3 as well. The genes are TRBV5-1 and TRBJ2-7; 9 nucleotides match TRBD1. Losses at the gene ends were 4 bases for V and 4 bases for J; bases not matched to a gene: 6. The CDR3 spans 14 residues. CDR1 is SGHRS, CDR2 YFSETQ, per germline. For the CDR3, the DNA is TGCGCCAGCAGCCCGGGACAGGGCGGGTACGAGCAGTACTTC. Translating gives CASSPGQGGYEQYF.

V gene TRBV5-6 combines with J gene TRBJ2-3; 8 bases line up with TRBD2. CDR1 and CDR2 from the germline V gene are SGHDT and YYEEEE. The V segment lost 0 bases and the J segment 11 bases; nucleotides outside the gene matches: 14. This CDR3 region has 16 residues. CDR3 bases: TGTGCCAGCAGCTTGGGGCCCAGCGGGGGAAAAGGAGGGCAGTATTTT. Protein: CASSLGPSGGKGGQYF. Using reference TRBV5-6 and TRBJ2-3 for the parts outside the CDR3, the full variable domain is DAGVTQSPTHLIKTRGQQVTLRCSPKSGHDTVSWYQQALGQGPQFIFQYYEEEERQRGNFPDRFSGHQFPNYSSELNVNALLLGDSALYLCASSLGPSGGKGGQYFGPGTRLTVL.

V gene TRBV6-1 combines with J gene TRBJ2-7, with 13 bases lining up with TRBD2. The J segment lost 1 base and the V segment lost 4 bases, leaving 4 bases of the junction unmatched. The CDR3 runs 16 residues. In germline, CDR1 is MNHNS, CDR2 SASEGT. For the CDR3, the DNA is TGTGCCAGCAGTGCCAGACTAGCGGGGGGTTCCTACGAGCAGTACTTC. Translation: CASSARLAGGSYEQYF.

This clone has more than one count but fewer than ten. The chain recombines TRBV2 with TRBJ1-2; D is ambiguous. V was cut by 8 bases and J by 7 bases, with 17 bases left in between. Germline CDR1 SNHLY, CDR2 FYNNEI. The length of the CDR3 is 13 residues. The CDR3 loop is CASYPTGPTGYTF. The CDR3 region has the DNA TGTGCCAGCTATCCGACGGGTCCCACTGGCTACACCTTC.

V and J are TRBV2 and TRBJ1-1; the D gene is possibly TRBD1 (6 bases). Germline V gene sequence: CDR1 SNHLY, CDR2 FYNNEI. The CDR3 contains 14 residues. V was pared by 1 base and J by 8 bases, with 14 bases between. CDR3 protein: CASSEDTGFGEAFF. CDR3 coding DNA: TGTGCCAGCAGTGAAGATACAGGGTTTGGGGAAGCTTTCTTT.

The chain joins TRBV30 to TRBJ2-1; D uncertain. The CDR3 length is 12 residues. Germline V CDR1 and CDR2: GTSNPN, SVGIG (reference sequence). V was clipped by 0 bases and J by 9 bases, with 9 bases between them. CDR3 sequence reads: CAWSVSHSEQFF. CDR3 in DNA: TGTGCCTGGAGTGTTTCTCACAGTGAGCAGTTCTTC.